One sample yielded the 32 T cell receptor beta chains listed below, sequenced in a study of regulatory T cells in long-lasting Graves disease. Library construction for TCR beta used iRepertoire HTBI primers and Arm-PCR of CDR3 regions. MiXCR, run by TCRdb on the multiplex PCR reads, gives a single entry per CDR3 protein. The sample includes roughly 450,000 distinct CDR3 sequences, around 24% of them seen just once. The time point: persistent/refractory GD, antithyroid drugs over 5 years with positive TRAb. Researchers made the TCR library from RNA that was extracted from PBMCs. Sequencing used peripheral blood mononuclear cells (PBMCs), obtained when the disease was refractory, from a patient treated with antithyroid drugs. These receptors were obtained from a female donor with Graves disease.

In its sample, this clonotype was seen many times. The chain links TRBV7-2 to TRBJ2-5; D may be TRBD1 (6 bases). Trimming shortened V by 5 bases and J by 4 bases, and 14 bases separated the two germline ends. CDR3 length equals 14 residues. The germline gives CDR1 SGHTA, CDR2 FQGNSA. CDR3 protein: CASSPTGNGETQYF. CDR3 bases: TGTGCCAGCAGCCCCACAGGGAATGGAGAGACCCAGTACTTC.

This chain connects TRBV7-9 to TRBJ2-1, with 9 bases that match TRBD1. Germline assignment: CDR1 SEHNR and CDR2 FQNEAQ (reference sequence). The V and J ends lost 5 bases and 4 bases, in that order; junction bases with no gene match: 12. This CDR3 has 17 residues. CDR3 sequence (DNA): TGTGCCAGCAGCCCCCAGTCCCCGGGACAGGGTTACAATGAGCAGTTCTTC. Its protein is CASSPQSPGQGYNEQFF.

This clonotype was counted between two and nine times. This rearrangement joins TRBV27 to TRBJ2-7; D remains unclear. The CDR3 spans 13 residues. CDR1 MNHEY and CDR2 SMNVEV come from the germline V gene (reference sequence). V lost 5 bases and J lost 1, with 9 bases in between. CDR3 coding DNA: TGTGCCAGCAGTGGACCGTTGTCCTACGAGCAGTACTTC. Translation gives CASSGPLSYEQYF.

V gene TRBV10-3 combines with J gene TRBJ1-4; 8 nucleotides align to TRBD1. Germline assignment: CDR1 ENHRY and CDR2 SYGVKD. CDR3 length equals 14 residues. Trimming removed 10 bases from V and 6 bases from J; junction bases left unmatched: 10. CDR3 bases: TGTGCCACTACACCCGGACAGGGTGATGAAAAACTGTTTTTT. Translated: CATTPGQGDEKLFF.

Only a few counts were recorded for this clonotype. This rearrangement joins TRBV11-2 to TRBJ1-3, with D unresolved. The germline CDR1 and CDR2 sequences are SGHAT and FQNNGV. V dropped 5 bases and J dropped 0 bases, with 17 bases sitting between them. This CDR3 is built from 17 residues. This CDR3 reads CASSLGIQRGSGNTIYF. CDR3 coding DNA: TGTGCCAGCAGCCTAGGTATACAACGGGGCTCTGGAAACACCATATATTTT.

The CDR3 DNA follows: TGCAGTGCTGCGAGCAACAACGAAAAACTGTTTTTT. Its translation is CSAASNNEKLFF. The chain has TRBV20-1 and TRBJ1-4, with no clear D. The CDR3 is 12 residues long. The germline V gene has CDR1 DFQATT and CDR2 SNEGSKA (reference sequence). V lost 5 bases and J lost 8, with 12 bases in between.

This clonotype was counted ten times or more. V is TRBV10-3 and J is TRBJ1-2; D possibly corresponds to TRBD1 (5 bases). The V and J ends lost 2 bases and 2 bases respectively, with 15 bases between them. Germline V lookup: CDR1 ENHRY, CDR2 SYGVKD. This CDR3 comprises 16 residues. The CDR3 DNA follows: TGTGCCATCAGTGAGGTAGAAGGGGCCGGGAACTATGGCTACACCTTC. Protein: CAISEVEGAGNYGYTF.

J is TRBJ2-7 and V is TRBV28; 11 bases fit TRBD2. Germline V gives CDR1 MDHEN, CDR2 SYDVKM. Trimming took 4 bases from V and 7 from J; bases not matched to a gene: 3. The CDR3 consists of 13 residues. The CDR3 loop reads CASSYSGREEQYF. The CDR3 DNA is TGTGCCAGCAGTTATAGCGGGAGGGAAGAGCAGTACTTC.

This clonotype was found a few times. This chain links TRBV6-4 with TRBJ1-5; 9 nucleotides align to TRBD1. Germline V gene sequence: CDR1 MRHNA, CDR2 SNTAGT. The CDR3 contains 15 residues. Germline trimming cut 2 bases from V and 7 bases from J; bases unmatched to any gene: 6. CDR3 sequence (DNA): TGTGCCAGCAGTGACAGGGACAGGGAACGGCAGCCCCAGCATTTT. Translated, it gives CASSDRDRERQPQHF.

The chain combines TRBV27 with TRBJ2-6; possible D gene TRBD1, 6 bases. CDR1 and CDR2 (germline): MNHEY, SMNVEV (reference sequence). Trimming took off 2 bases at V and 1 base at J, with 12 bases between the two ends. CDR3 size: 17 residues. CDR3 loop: CASSLGQLPSGANVLTF. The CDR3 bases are TGTGCCAGCAGTTTAGGACAGTTACCTTCTGGGGCCAACGTCCTGACTTTC.

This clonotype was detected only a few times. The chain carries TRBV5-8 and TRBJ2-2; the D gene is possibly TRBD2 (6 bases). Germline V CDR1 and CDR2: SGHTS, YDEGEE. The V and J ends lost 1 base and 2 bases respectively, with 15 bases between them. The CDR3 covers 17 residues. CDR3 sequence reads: CASSLRGGLLNTGELFF. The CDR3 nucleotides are TGTGCCAGCAGCTTGCGGGGAGGACTATTAAACACCGGGGAGCTGTTTTTT.

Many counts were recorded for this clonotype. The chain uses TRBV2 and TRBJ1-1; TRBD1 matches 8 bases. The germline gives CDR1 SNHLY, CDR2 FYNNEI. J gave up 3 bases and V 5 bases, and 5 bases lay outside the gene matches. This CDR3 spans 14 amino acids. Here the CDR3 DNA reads TGTGCCAGCAGTCATGACAGGGGCGACACTGAAGCTTTCTTT. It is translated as CASSHDRGDTEAFF.

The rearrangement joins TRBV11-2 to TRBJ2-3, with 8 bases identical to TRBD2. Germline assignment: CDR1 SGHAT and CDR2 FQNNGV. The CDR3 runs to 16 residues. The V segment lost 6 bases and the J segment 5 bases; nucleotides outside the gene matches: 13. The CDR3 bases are TGTGCCAGCAGGCCCGTCCAAGCGGGAGATGTAGATACGCAGTATTTT. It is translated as CASRPVQAGDVDTQYF.

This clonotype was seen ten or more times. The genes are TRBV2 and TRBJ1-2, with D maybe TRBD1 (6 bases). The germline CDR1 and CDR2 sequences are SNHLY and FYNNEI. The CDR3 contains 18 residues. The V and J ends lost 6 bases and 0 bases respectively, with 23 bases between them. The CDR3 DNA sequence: TGTGCCAGCAGGCAAGATCGGGGGCGTCTCACTACTAACTATGGCTACACCTTC. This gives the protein CASRQDRGRLTTNYGYTF.

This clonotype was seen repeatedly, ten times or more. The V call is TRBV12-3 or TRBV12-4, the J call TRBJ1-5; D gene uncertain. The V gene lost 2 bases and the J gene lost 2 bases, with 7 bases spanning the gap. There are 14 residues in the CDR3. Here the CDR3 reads CASSLQEGNQPQHF. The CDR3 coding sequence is TGTGCCAGCAGTTTACAAGAGGGCAATCAGCCCCAGCATTTT.

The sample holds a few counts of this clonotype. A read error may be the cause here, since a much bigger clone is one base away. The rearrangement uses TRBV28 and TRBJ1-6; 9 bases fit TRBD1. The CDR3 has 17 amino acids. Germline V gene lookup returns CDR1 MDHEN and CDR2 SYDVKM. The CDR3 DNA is TGTGCCTGCAGTTTACTGGACGGGGGACAGGGCGATTCACCCCTCCACTTT. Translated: CACSLLDGGQGDSPLHF.

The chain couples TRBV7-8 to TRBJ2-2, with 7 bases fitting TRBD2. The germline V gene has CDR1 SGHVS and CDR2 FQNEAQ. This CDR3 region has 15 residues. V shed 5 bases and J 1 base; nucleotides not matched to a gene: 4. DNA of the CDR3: TGTGCCAGCAGCCAGGGACTACGGAACACCGGGGAGCTGTTTTTT. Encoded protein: CASSQGLRNTGELFF.

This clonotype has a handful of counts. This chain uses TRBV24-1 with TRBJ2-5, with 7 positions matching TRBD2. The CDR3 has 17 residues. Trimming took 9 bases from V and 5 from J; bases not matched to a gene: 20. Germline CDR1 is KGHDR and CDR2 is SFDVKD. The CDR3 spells CATSPGGWGRDGETQYF. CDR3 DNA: TGTGCCACCTCTCCTGGGGGGTGGGGGAGGGACGGCGAGACCCAGTACTTC.

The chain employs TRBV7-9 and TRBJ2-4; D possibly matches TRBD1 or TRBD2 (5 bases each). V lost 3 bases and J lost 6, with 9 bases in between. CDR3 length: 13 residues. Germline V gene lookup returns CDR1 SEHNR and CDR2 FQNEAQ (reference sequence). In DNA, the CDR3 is TGTGCCAGCAGCTTCCTTGGGGGAAACATTCAGTACTTC. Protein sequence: CASSFLGGNIQYF.

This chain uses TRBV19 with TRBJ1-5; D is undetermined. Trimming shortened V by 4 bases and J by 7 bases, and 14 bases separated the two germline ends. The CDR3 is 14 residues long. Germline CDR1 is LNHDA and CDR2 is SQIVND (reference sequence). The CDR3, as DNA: TGTGCCAGTAGTAGCCCGCCCTCCTCCCAGCCCCAGCATTTT. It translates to CASSSPPSSQPQHF.

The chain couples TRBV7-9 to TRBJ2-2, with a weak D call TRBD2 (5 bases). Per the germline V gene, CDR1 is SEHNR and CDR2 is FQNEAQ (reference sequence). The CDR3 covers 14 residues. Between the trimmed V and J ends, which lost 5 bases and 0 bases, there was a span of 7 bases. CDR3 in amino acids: CASSQDSNTGELFF. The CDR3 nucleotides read TGTGCCAGCAGCCAGGACTCGAACACCGGGGAGCTGTTTTTT. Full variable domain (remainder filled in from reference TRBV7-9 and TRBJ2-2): DTGVSQNPRHKITKRGQNVTFRCDPISEHNRLYWYRQTLGQGPEFLTYFQNEAQLEKSRLLSDRFSAERPKGSFSTLEIQRTEQGDSAMYLCASSQDSNTGELFFGEGSRLTVL.

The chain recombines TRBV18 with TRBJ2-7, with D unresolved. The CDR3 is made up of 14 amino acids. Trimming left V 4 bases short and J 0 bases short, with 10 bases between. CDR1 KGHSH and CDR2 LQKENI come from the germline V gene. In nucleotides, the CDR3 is TGTGCCAGCTCACTGAGACTTAACTCCTACGAGCAGTACTTC. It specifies CASSLRLNSYEQYF.

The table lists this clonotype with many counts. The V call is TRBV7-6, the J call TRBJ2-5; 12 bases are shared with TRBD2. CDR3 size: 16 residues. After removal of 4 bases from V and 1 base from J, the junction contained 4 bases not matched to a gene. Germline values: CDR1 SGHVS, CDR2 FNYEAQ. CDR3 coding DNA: TGTGCCAGCAGCTCGACTAGCGGGAGAACCCAAGAGACCCAGTACTTC. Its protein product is CASSSTSGRTQETQYF.

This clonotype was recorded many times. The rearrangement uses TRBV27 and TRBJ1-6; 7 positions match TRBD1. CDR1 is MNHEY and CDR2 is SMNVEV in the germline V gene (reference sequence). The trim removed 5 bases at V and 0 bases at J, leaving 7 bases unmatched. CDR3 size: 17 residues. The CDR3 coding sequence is TGTGCCAGCAGTCCCCTGACAGGGAGCTCCTATAATTCACCCCTCCACTTT. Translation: CASSPLTGSSYNSPLHF.

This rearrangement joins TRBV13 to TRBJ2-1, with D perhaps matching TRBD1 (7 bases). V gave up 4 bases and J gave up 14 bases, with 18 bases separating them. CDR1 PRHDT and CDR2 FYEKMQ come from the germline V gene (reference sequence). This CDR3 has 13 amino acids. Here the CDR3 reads CASSSGATGPKFF. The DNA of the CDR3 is TGTGCCAGCAGCTCGGGGGCGACAGGGCCAAAGTTCTTC.

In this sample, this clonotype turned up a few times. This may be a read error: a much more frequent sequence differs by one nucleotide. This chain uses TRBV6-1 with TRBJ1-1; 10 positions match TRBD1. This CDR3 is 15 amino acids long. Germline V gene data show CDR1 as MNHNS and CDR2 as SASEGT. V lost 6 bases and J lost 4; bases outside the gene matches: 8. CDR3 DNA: TGTGCCAGCAGGCCCCCGGGACAGGGGAGCACTGAAGCTTTCTTT. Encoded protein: CASRPPGQGSTEAFF.

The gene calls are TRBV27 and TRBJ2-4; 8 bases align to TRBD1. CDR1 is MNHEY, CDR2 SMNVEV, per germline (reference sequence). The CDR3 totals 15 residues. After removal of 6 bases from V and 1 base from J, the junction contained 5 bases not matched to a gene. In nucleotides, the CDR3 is TGTGCCAGCAGAGACAGGGGCGCGGCCAAAAACATTCAGTACTTC. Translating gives CASRDRGAAKNIQYF.

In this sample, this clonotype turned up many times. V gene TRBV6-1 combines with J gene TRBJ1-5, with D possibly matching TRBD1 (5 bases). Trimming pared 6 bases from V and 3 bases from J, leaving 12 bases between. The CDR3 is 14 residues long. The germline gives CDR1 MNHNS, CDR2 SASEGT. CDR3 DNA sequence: TGTGCCAGCAGGGGGGACGGACACAATCAGCCCCAGCATTTT. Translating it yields CASRGDGHNQPQHF.

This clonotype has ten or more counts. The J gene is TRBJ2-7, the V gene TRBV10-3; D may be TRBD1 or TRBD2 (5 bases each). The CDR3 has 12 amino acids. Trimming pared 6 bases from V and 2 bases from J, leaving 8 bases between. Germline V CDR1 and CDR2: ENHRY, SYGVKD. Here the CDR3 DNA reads TGTGCCATCAGAGGGGAGACCTACGAGCAGTACTTC. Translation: CAIRGETYEQYF.

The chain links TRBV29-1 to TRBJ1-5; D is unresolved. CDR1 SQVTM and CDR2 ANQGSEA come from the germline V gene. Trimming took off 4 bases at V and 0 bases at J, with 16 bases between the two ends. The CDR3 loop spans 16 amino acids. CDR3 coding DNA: TGCAGCGTTGGGTGGGGTGGGAGTAATAGCAATCAGCCCCAGCATTTT. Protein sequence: CSVGWGGSNSNQPQHF. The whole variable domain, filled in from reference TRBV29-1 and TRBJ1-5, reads SAVISQKPSRDICQRGTSLTIQCQVDSQVTMMFWYRQQPGQSLTLIATANQGSEATYESGFVIDKFPISRPNLTFSTLTVSNMSPEDSSIYLCSVGWGGSNSNQPQHFGDGTRLSIL.

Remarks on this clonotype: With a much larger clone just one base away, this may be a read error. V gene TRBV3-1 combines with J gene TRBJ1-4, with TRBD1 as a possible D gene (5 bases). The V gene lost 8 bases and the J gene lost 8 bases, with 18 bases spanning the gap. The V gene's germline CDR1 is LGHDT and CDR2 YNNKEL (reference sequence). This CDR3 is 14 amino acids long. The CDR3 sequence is CASGGDSGREKLFF. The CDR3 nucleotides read TGTGCCAGCGGCGGGGACTCCGGACGGGAAAAACTGTTTTTT.

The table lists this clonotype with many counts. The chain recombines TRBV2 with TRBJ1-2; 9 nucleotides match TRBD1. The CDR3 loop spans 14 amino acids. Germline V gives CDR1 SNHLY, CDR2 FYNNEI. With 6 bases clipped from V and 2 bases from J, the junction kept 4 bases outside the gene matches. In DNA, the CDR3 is TGTGCCAGCAGGGGGACAGGGAGGAACTATGGCTACACCTTC. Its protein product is CASRGTGRNYGYTF.